This T cell receptor beta chain was identified during a study of OX40 agonist ivuxolimab in advanced cancers. Whole-study results and caveats: Clones of CD4+ and CD8+ blood T cells grew by week 6 at doses of 0.1 to 3.0 mg/kg.

CDR1 GTSNPN and CDR2 SVGIG come from the germline V gene (reference sequence). The CDR3 loop spans 13 amino acids. V gave up 0 bases and J gave up 4 bases, with 9 bases separating them. Method: immunoSEQ multiplex PCR; TCRdb's copy keeps in-frame clones and lacks some. Of under 45,000 clones listed, 65% to 80% are singletons. To note about this clone: The antigen remains undetermined.

Sample: CD4+ or CD8+ T cells sorted from blood, taken in a trial of the OX40 agonist ivuxolimab. The V call is TRBV30, the J call TRBJ1-2; D is unresolved. The sequence was obtained from an adult with an advanced solid tumor such as melanoma, head and neck, liver or kidney cancer. DNA for the CDR3: TGTGCCTGGAGTGTACCGGGAAGCTATGGCTACACCTTC. It encodes CAWSVPGSYGYTF. The variable domain in full, with the rest retrieved from reference TRBV30 and TRBJ1-2, is SQTIHQWPATLVQPVGSPLSLECTVEGTSNPNLYWYRQAAGRGLQLLFYSVGIGQISSEVPQNLSASRPQDRQFILSSKKLLLSDSGFYLCAWSVPGSYGYTFGSGTRLTVV.